These 2 T cell receptor beta chains came from one sample sequenced in a study of blood T cell repertoires in COVID-19. Sequencing was performed with immunoSEQ multiplex PCR; in TCRdb, only in-frame clones are kept and a portion is missing. The sample consists of 250,000 to 350,000 clones, about 90% of them appearing once. Material: PBMCs or T cells enriched from blood (not recorded which). Receptor source: a woman between 18 and 29 years old with acute COVID-19.

The genes are TRBV5-1 and TRBJ2-7; maybe TRBD1 (6 bases). CDR3 length: 14 amino acids. CDR1 and CDR2 from the germline V gene are SGHRS and YFSETQ. V gave up 0 bases and J gave up 3 bases, with 10 bases separating them. In DNA form, the CDR3 reads TGCGCCAGCAGCTTGGGGACAGTTCTCTACGAGCAGTACTTC. Its protein is CASSLGTVLYEQYF.

The V gene is TRBV6-1, the J gene TRBJ1-1, with D possibly TRBD1 on 6 matching bases. V was cut by 3 bases and J by 6 bases, with 17 bases left in between. Germline V gene data show CDR1 as MNHNS and CDR2 as SASEGT. This CDR3 has 15 residues. The DNA for the CDR3 is TGTGCCAGCAGTGAGTGGGACAACGGGGGGTCTGAAGCTTTCTTT. Translating it yields CASSEWDNGGSEAFF.